These 7 T cell receptor beta chains share one sample of origin, sequenced in a study of T cells in Graves' hyperthyroidism and ophthalmopathy. TCR beta CDR3 regions were amplified from RNA. The HTBI primer set was used in a first-round RT-PCR of the TCR CDR3. MiXCR was run by TCRdb on the multiplex PCR reads, yielding one entry per CDR3 protein. Among around 300,000 distinct CDR3 sequences listed, over 11% were seen once. The sequencing sample was made of blood. These receptors were obtained from a woman aged 25-40 years with Graves' hyperthyroidism.

The chain uses TRBV3-1 and TRBJ2-1; D possibly corresponds to TRBD1 (6 bases). The CDR3 runs to 15 residues. Germline CDR1 is LGHDT and CDR2 is YNNKEL (reference sequence). The V end was cut by 1 base, the J end by 5 bases, with 12 bases between. The CDR3 region is CASSQALGANNEQFF. In DNA, the CDR3 is TGTGCCAGCAGCCAAGCTTTGGGGGCGAACAATGAGCAGTTCTTC.

In the case of this clonotype: A read error may account for a junction end that differs from germline. This chain connects TRBV7-7 to TRBJ2-5; 10 bases line up with TRBD1. CDR3 length: 16 residues. Germline V gene data show CDR1 as SSHAT and CDR2 as FNYEAQ (reference sequence). CDR3 amino acids: CASSLAGTGVGETQYF. Written as DNA, the CDR3 is TGTGCTAGCAGCTTGGCGGGGACAGGGGTAGGGGAGACCCAGTACTTC. Full variable domain (missing parts from reference TRBV7-7 and TRBJ2-5): GAGVSQSPRYKVTKRGQDVTLRCDPISSHATLYWYQQALGQGPEFLTYFNYEAQPDKSGLPSDRFSAERPEGSISTLTIQRTEQRDSAMYRCASSLAGTGVGETQYFGPGTRLLVL.

This chain links TRBV5-1 with TRBJ2-2; 8 bases line up with TRBD1. This CDR3 contains 17 residues. The germline V gene has CDR1 SGHRS and CDR2 YFSETQ. V gave up 4 bases and J gave up 1 base; unmatched junction bases: 9. CDR3 loop: CASSTTLDRGNTGELFF. The CDR3 nucleotides are TGCGCCAGCAGCACCACCCTAGACAGGGGGAACACCGGGGAGCTGTTTTTT.

The V gene is TRBV7-9, the J gene TRBJ2-5; the D is unclear. This CDR3 has 15 residues. With 1 base removed from V and 5 bases from J, the gap between germline ends came to 14 bases. Germline assignment: CDR1 SEHNR and CDR2 FQNEAQ (reference sequence). The CDR3 spells CASSLVLESKETQYF. CDR3 in DNA: TGTGCCAGCAGCTTAGTTTTGGAATCTAAGGAGACCCAGTACTTC.

This clonotype was found a few times. The genes are TRBV20-1 and TRBJ2-1; D is ambiguous. The CDR3 loop spans 16 amino acids. Germline-derived CDR1 and CDR2 are DFQATT and SNEGSKA (reference sequence). Trimming left V 0 bases short and J 2 bases short, with 14 bases between. The CDR3 here is CSARDQQSLTYNEQFF. CDR3 DNA: TGCAGTGCTAGAGATCAGCAGTCACTAACCTACAATGAGCAGTTCTTC.

This clonotype showed up just a few times. The chain combines TRBV19 with TRBJ1-1, with TRBD1 identical over 10 bases. Losses at the gene ends were 7 bases for V and 5 bases for J; bases not matched to a gene: 10. Germline lookup yields CDR1 LNHDA and CDR2 SQIVND (reference sequence). The CDR3 extends over 15 amino acids. CDR3 nucleotides: TGTGCCAGTACATCGACTCGACAGGGGGCAACTGAAGCTTTCTTT. This encodes CASTSTRQGATEAFF.

This clonotype was observed a handful of times. J is TRBJ2-2 and V is TRBV29-1, with D perhaps given as TRBD1 or TRBD2 (5 bases each). Germline lookup yields CDR1 SQVTM and CDR2 ANQGSEA. V shed 0 bases and J shed 5 bases, with 13 bases lying between them. This CDR3 has 15 amino acids. The CDR3 region has the DNA TGCAGCGTTGAAGACCCGGGACGGATGACCGGGGAGCTGTTTTTT. This sequence encodes CSVEDPGRMTGELFF.